The clone carrying this T cell receptor (beta chain) shows up as medium-sized by frequency. Its matching antigen is unknown. This sample stems from a study of CD8 T cells in cerebrospinal fluid in Alzheimer's disease. Study-level results: EBV-specific clones were neither the most expanded nor enriched in Alzheimer's patients.

10X single-cell V(D)J and 5' gene-expression libraries profiled CSF cells. TCRdb reprocessed the 10x single-cell sequencing reads and stores each CDR3 protein as one record, lacking DNA. This sample carries approximately 750 distinct CDR3 sequences, with about 13% going to the ten biggest clones. The specimen sequenced was cerebrospinal fluid. The sequence came from a human donor with Parkinson's disease.

The CDR3 sequence: CSARDSGGGGYGYTF. V is TRBV20-1 and J is TRBJ1-2; TCRdb picks TRBD1, but there is no DNA to check that call. The CDR3 runs 15 residues. Germline V lookup: CDR1 DFQATT, CDR2 SNEGSKA (reference sequence).